The 16 T cell receptor beta chains presented below share a single source sample, sequenced in a study of blood T cell repertoires in COVID-19. The method was immunoSEQ multiplex PCR; TCRdb's version includes in-frame clones alone and lacks a portion of them. The profile shows some 420,000 clones, roughly nine tenths of them singletons. Material for sequencing was PBMCs or T cells enriched from blood (not recorded which). Receptors were obtained from a man younger than 40 who had recovered from COVID-19.

The V gene is TRBV7-2, the J gene TRBJ1-1; D uncertain. Looked up from germline, CDR1 is SGHTA and CDR2 is FQGNSA. The CDR3 sequence is 13 residues long. V lost 0 bases, J lost 7 bases, and 9 bases lay in between. The CDR3 reads CASSLAVRGEAFF. DNA for the CDR3: TGTGCCAGCAGCTTAGCGGTGAGAGGTGAAGCTTTCTTT.

V usage is TRBV24-1 and J usage is TRBJ2-3; perhaps TRBD1 as D (7 bases). In germline, CDR1 is KGHDR, CDR2 SFDVKD. The V end was cut by 4 bases, the J end by 5 bases, with 21 bases between. This CDR3 has 17 residues. The CDR3 is CATSDTLTGVGGDTQYF. Written as DNA, the CDR3 is TGTGCCACCAGTGACACGCTCACAGGGGTGGGGGGAGATACGCAGTATTTT.

The chain links TRBV6-4 to TRBJ1-1; possible D gene TRBD1, 6 bases. The V end was cut by 5 bases, the J end by 7 bases, with 14 bases between. Germline V gene sequence: CDR1 MRHNA, CDR2 SNTAGT. This CDR3 has 13 amino acids. CDR3 sequence: CASSLTGDGEAFF. The CDR3 DNA reads TGTGCCAGCAGTCTGACAGGAGATGGTGAAGCTTTCTTT.

A note on this clone: A read error may produce the germline difference seen at one junction end. The chain employs TRBV25-1 and TRBJ1-4; 10 nucleotides match TRBD1. The V gene's germline CDR1 is MGHDK and CDR2 SYGVNS. This CDR3 is built from 12 residues. The CDR3: CASRGQGMYHQF. Here the CDR3 DNA reads TGTGCCAGCAGGGGACAGGGGATGTACCACCAGTTC.

This chain connects TRBV7-8 to TRBJ1-5; 8 positions match TRBD1. V shed 0 bases, J shed 0 bases, and the junction held 7 bases outside the gene matches. CDR3 length: 18 residues. In germline, CDR1 is SGHVS, CDR2 FQNEAQ. The CDR3 region has the DNA TGTGCCAGCAGCTTAGCTCCGGGGACAGGATATAGCAATCAGCCCCAGCATTTT. It specifies CASSLAPGTGYSNQPQHF.

This clone showed up just once. This chain uses TRBV3-1 (or the pseudogene TRBV3-2) with TRBJ2-1; TRBD2 agrees at 10 bases. Germline CDR1 is LGHDT and CDR2 is YNNKEL (reference sequence). The CDR3 length is 18 residues. Trimming removed 4 bases from V and 0 bases from J; junction bases left unmatched: 9. Here the CDR3 DNA reads TGTGCCAGCAGCCTCGGGGGACTAGCGTCTAGCTCCTACAATGAGCAGTTCTTC. Residues: CASSLGGLASSSYNEQFF.

The chain has TRBV21-1 and TRBJ1-4; TRBD1 is the table's D call, not checked against the DNA. TRBV21-1 is shown as a pseudogene. This CDR3 has 14 amino acids. The CDR3 DNA follows: TGTGCCAACCCTCTCACAGGGGGCGTAGAAAAACTGTTTTTT. Translating it yields CANPLTGGVEKLFF.

This chain joins TRBV2 and TRBJ1-3; D call uncertain. V lost 6 bases to trimming and J lost 1 base, with 13 bases between them. Germline loops: CDR1 SNHLY, CDR2 FYNNEI. The CDR3 has 15 residues. CDR3 coding DNA: TGTGCCAGCAGGCTGGACTGGTCTTCTGGAAACACCATATATTTT. Its protein product is CASRLDWSSGNTIYF.

The V call is TRBV18, the J call TRBJ1-2, with D possibly TRBD1 on 5 matching bases. The V end was cut by 0 bases, the J end by 7 bases, with 18 bases between. From germline, CDR1 is KGHSH and CDR2 LQKENI. The CDR3 sequence is 16 residues long. CDR3 loop: CASSPPTVTSLSGYTF. CDR3 bases: TGTGCCAGCTCACCACCGACAGTAACGAGTCTTTCTGGCTACACCTTC.

The gene calls are TRBV27 and TRBJ2-3, with D perhaps matching TRBD1 (6 bases). The germline gives CDR1 MNHEY, CDR2 SMNVEV (reference sequence). With 0 bases removed from V and 5 bases from J, the gap between germline ends came to 27 bases. CDR3 length equals 20 residues. The DNA of the CDR3 is TGTGCCAGCAGTTTATCGATTAGTTTCGGACAGTTGCCCGGGCGAGATACGCAGTATTTT. This sequence encodes CASSLSISFGQLPGRDTQYF.

This chain connects TRBV16 to TRBJ2-3; tentative D call: TRBD2 (5 bases). CDR3 length equals 15 residues. Trimming took off 3 bases at V and 3 bases at J, with 13 bases between the two ends. Germline lookup yields CDR1 KGHSY and CDR2 FQNENV. CDR3 in DNA: TGTGCCAGCAGCCAGCGGACCGGGATTACAGATACGCAGTATTTT. Amino acids: CASSQRTGITDTQYF.

This rearrangement joins TRBV20-1 to TRBJ1-1, with a possible D match to TRBD1 (5 bases). CDR3 length: 13 residues. Germline V CDR1 and CDR2: DFQATT, SNEGSKA (reference sequence). Trimming pared 3 bases from V and 6 bases from J, leaving 14 bases between. CDR3 in amino acids: CSASWGVVAEAFF. The CDR3 DNA sequence: TGCAGTGCTAGTTGGGGGGTTGTTGCTGAAGCTTTCTTT.

This chain joins TRBV4-1 and TRBJ2-6, with D possibly TRBD1 on 6 matching bases. Germline values: CDR1 MGHRA, CDR2 YSYEKL. The CDR3 consists of 16 residues. V was trimmed by 0 bases and J by 2 bases, leaving 8 bases between them. CDR3 protein: CASSQEKGAGANVLTF. For the CDR3, the DNA is TGCGCCAGCAGCCAAGAGAAGGGGGCTGGGGCCAACGTCCTGACTTTC.

This chain links TRBV5-4 with TRBJ2-5; 12 positions match TRBD2. CDR1 and CDR2 from the germline V gene are SGHNT and YYREEE (reference sequence). There are 16 residues in the CDR3. V lost 2 bases to trimming and J lost 4 bases; unmatched junction nucleotides: 6. In DNA, the CDR3 is TGTGCCAGCAGCTTCTTTCTAGCGGGAGGGCCAGAGACCCAGTACTTC. It codes for CASSFFLAGGPETQYF.

This clone was picked up a small number of times. V gene TRBV7-2 combines with J gene TRBJ2-7; 10 bases are a match to TRBD2. After removal of 2 bases from V and 4 bases from J, the junction contained 8 bases not matched to a gene. Germline V gene lookup returns CDR1 SGHTA and CDR2 FQGNSA. The CDR3 runs to 16 residues. The CDR3 is CASSLFASGRGYEQYF. CDR3 DNA sequence: TGTGCCAGCAGCTTATTCGCTAGCGGGAGAGGTTACGAGCAGTACTTC.

The gene calls are TRBV6-6 and TRBJ2-1; TRBD1 matches 9 bases. The germline CDR1 and CDR2 sequences are MNHNY and SVGAGI (reference sequence). The CDR3 spans 14 residues. With 7 bases clipped from V and 4 bases from J, the junction kept 5 bases outside the gene matches. The CDR3 here is CASTDRGRYNEQFF. The CDR3 coding sequence is TGTGCCAGCACCGACAGGGGGAGATACAATGAGCAGTTCTTC.